The 27 T cell receptor beta chains presented below share a single source sample, sequenced in a study of long-term antiretroviral therapy in people with HIV. The assay used was immunoSEQ (version v3.0), run at survey level. Clones were sequenced by immunoSEQ multiplex PCR, and TCRdb holds only the in-frame ones, with some missing. The table lists roughly 33,000 clones, 65% to 80% of them singletons, with under 8.5% in the top ten. The sequencing here drew on unsorted PBMCs, taken 3.1 years after starting antiretroviral therapy. These TCRs come from a woman in her forties or fifties with HIV.

The rearrangement links TRBV7-8 to TRBJ2-7; D is ambiguous. Trimming cost V 5 bases and J 2 bases, with 19 bases left between them. There are 16 residues in the CDR3. Germline lookup yields CDR1 SGHVS and CDR2 FQNEAQ. The CDR3 loop is CASSTPLGGTPYEQYV. The CDR3, as DNA: TGTGCCAGCAGCACCCCCTTGGGCGGAACGCCCTACGAGCAGTACGTC.

The gene calls are TRBV7-2 and TRBJ2-3; D may be TRBD2 (5 bases). From germline, CDR1 is SGHTA and CDR2 FQGNSA. The germline V and J ends were trimmed by 4 bases and 2 bases, with 10 bases remaining between them. The CDR3 is made up of 14 amino acids. CDR3 nucleotide sequence: TGTGCCAGCAGCTACGGACTCAACACAGATACGCAGTATTTT. Amino acids: CASSYGLNTDTQYF.

V and J are TRBV11-2 and TRBJ2-7; TRBD2 matches at 9 bases. CDR1 and CDR2 from the germline V gene are SGHAT and FQNNGV. The CDR3 extends over 16 amino acids. Trimming at V came to 5 bases and at J to 6 bases, leaving 14 bases not matched to a gene. CDR3 amino acids: CASSTPEGTSIREQYV. CDR3 nucleotide sequence: TGTGCCAGCAGCACCCCGGAGGGGACTAGCATCCGCGAGCAGTACGTC.

The chain links TRBV19 to TRBJ1-1; 7 bases are shared with TRBD1. The germline V gene has CDR1 LNHDA and CDR2 SQIVND (reference sequence). Trimming took 3 bases from V and 5 from J; bases not matched to a gene: 6. The CDR3 has 14 amino acids. The CDR3 region is CASSMAGGPTEAFF. CDR3 in DNA: TGTGCCAGTAGTATGGCAGGGGGGCCTACTGAAGCTTTCTTT.

The CDR3 DNA reads as TGCGCCAGCAGCCAAGAACCAGCGGGGGGGCCCGGTGAGCAGTTCTTC. It is translated as CASSQEPAGGPGEQFF. The rearrangement links TRBV4-1 to TRBJ2-1, with 10 bases matching TRBD2. The CDR3 runs to 16 residues. CDR1 and CDR2 (germline): MGHRA, YSYEKL. After removal of 0 bases from V and 9 bases from J, the junction contained 8 bases not matched to a gene.

The chain uses TRBV5-1 and TRBJ2-5, with D possibly being TRBD2 (5 bases). The CDR3 spans 15 residues. V lost 0 bases and J lost 1, with 10 bases in between. CDR1 is SGHRS, CDR2 YFSETQ, per germline. The CDR3, as DNA: TGCGCCAGCAGCTTGGGTCCTAGCCGCCAAGAGACCCAGTACTTC. Protein sequence: CASSLGPSRQETQYF.

CDR3 amino acids: CAWRTGNYEQYF. The DNA for the CDR3 is TGTGCCTGGAGGACAGGGAACTACGAGCAGTACTTC. The V gene is TRBV30, the J gene TRBJ2-7, with 7 positions matching TRBD1. Germline CDR1 reads GTSNPN; CDR2 reads SVGIG (reference sequence). V was clipped by 3 bases and J by 3 bases; unmatched bases: 2. This CDR3 region has 12 residues.

This clone was observed once. The V and J genes are TRBV7-9 and TRBJ2-7, with 7 bases matching TRBD2. The CDR3 extends over 18 amino acids. Germline V lookup: CDR1 SEHNR, CDR2 FQNEAQ (reference sequence). The V and J ends lost 2 bases and 7 bases, in that order; junction bases with no gene match: 20. DNA of the CDR3: TGTGCCAGCAGCTTATACCTTACTCCGGGGAGGGAGAAGGGAGAGCAGTACTTC. Translating gives CASSLYLTPGREKGEQYF. Drawing the rest from reference TRBV7-9 and TRBJ2-7, the complete variable domain is DTGVSQNPRHKITKRGQNVTFRCDPISEHNRLYWYRQTLGQGPEFLTYFQNEAQLEKSRLLSDRFSAERPKGSFSTLEIQRTEQGDSAMYLCASSLYLTPGREKGEQYFGPGTRLTVT.

V gene TRBV4-1 combines with J gene TRBJ2-3; D possibly uses TRBD1 or TRBD2 (6 bases each). The CDR3 runs 16 residues. The germline gives CDR1 MGHRA, CDR2 YSYEKL. Trimming removed 5 bases at V and 4 bases at J, with 19 bases between. In nucleotides, the CDR3 is TGCGCCAGCAGCTACGTGGGGGGCAGGGACGCAGATACGCAGTATTTT. Its protein is CASSYVGGRDADTQYF.

The V and J genes are TRBV19 and TRBJ1-4; weak D call: TRBD1 (5 bases). V gave up 5 bases and J gave up 3 bases, with 13 bases separating them. This CDR3 spans 15 amino acids. Germline CDR1 reads LNHDA; CDR2 reads SQIVND (reference sequence). CDR3 protein: CASSFSRGANEKLFF. Here the CDR3 DNA reads TGTGCCAGTAGTTTTTCTCGGGGGGCTAATGAAAAACTGTTTTTT.

V and J are TRBV2 and TRBJ1-3; D might be TRBD1 (6 bases). CDR1 is SNHLY, CDR2 FYNNEI, per germline. The CDR3 sequence is 17 residues long. The V end was cut by 8 bases, the J end by 2 bases, with 22 bases between. The CDR3 region is CASDPIWTDRTGNTIYF. CDR3 nucleotides: TGTGCCAGCGACCCGATTTGGACAGACCGAACTGGAAACACCATATATTTT.

V usage is TRBV11-2 and J usage is TRBJ2-5; 8 nucleotides line up with TRBD2. The length of the CDR3 is 16 residues. Germline lookup yields CDR1 SGHAT and CDR2 FQNNGV. J was trimmed by 7 bases and V by 6 bases; bases with no gene match: 16. The CDR3: CASSRGVAGLPGTQYF. For the CDR3, the DNA is TGTGCCAGCAGTAGGGGGGTAGCGGGGCTCCCAGGGACCCAGTACTTC.

Details on this clone: At one boundary the junction diverges from the germline segment, which might be a read error. The chain links TRBV5-4 to TRBJ2-7; 8 nucleotides match TRBD2. CDR1 and CDR2 from the germline V gene are SGHNT and YYREEE (reference sequence). The CDR3 sequence is 14 residues long. CDR3 bases: TGTGCCTGCAGCTTGACGGGGGGGGTCGACGAGCAGTACTTC. Its translation: CACSLTGGVDEQYF.

The chain has TRBV10-3 and TRBJ2-7; D perhaps matches TRBD2 (6 bases). Trimming stripped 3 bases from V and 2 bases from J, with 17 bases between. Germline V gene sequence: CDR1 ENHRY, CDR2 SYGVKD. The CDR3 runs to 16 residues. In nucleotides, the CDR3 is TGTGCCATCAGTGATCCTACTCGCGGGGAGGCCTACGAGCAGTACTTC. Its translation: CAISDPTRGEAYEQYF.

This chain uses TRBV29-1 with TRBJ2-5; maybe TRBD1 (5 bases). Trimming removed 1 base at V and 2 bases at J, with 11 bases between. CDR1 and CDR2 from the germline V gene are SQVTM and ANQGSEA. The CDR3 runs 14 residues. Written as DNA, the CDR3 is TGCAGCGTTGAAGGCACAGGCCTTCAAGAGACCCAGTACTTC. Its protein is CSVEGTGLQETQYF.

The chain couples TRBV7-9 to TRBJ2-3; 8 positions match TRBD1. The CDR3 extends over 14 amino acids. V trimming: 0 bases; J trimming: 8 bases; junction bases outside the gene matches: 4. Germline loops: CDR1 SEHNR, CDR2 FQNEAQ (reference sequence). CDR3 bases: TGTGCCAGCAGCTTAGCGGACAGGGCAAGTACGCAGTATTTT. Encoded protein: CASSLADRASTQYF.

The V call is TRBV19, the J call TRBJ1-2; perhaps TRBD1 as D (6 bases). The V gene lost 5 bases and the J gene lost 8 bases, with 21 bases spanning the gap. Germline V gene lookup returns CDR1 LNHDA and CDR2 SQIVND (reference sequence). This CDR3 has 15 residues. The DNA of the CDR3 is TGTGCCAGTAGTGCAGCATATGGGGGGGCGCACGGCTACACCTTC. Encoded protein: CASSAAYGGAHGYTF. Full variable domain (rest looked up from reference TRBV19 and TRBJ1-2): DGGITQSPKYLFRKEGQNVTLSCEQNLNHDAMYWYRQDPGQGLRLIYYSQIVNDFQKGDIAEGYSVSREKKESFPLTVTSAQKNPTAFYLCASSAAYGGAHGYTFGSGTRLTVV.

This clone was counted a single time. The gene calls are TRBV9 and TRBJ1-4; maybe TRBD1 (5 bases). The germline V gene has CDR1 SGDLS and CDR2 YYNGEE. V lost 1 base and J 5 bases, leaving 12 bases between the germline ends. There are 15 residues in the CDR3. As DNA, the CDR3 is TGTGCCAGCAGCGTAAGGGGAGGCCAAAATGAAAAACTGTTTTTT. Amino acids: CASSVRGGQNEKLFF.

The chain combines TRBV7-9 with TRBJ2-3; TRBD1 or TRBD2 may be the D gene (5 bases each). The germline V gene encodes CDR1 SEHNR and CDR2 FQNEAQ (reference sequence). The CDR3 runs 14 residues. The V gene lost 5 bases and the J gene lost 0 bases, with 9 bases spanning the gap. The CDR3 here is CASSARDSTDTQYF. The CDR3 region has the DNA TGTGCCAGCAGCGCCCGGGACAGCACAGATACGCAGTATTTT.

The chain has TRBV11-2 and TRBJ2-2; TRBD1 is a possible D gene (5 bases). Trimming removed 5 bases from V and 4 bases from J, with 17 bases in between. CDR1 and CDR2 from the germline V gene are SGHAT and FQNNGV. The CDR3 totals 16 residues. The CDR3 here is CASSPPPTAITGELFF. In DNA form, the CDR3 reads TGTGCCAGCAGCCCCCCTCCGACAGCCATCACCGGGGAGCTGTTTTTT.

The chain employs TRBV11-2 and TRBJ2-5; 8 bases match TRBD2. V lost 6 bases to trimming and J lost 4 bases; unmatched junction nucleotides: 10. This CDR3 comprises 15 residues. The germline gives CDR1 SGHAT, CDR2 FQNNGV. The CDR3 coding sequence is TGTGCCAGCAGATCCGGGGGGCGGGGGGTAGAGACCCAGTACTTC. It yields the protein CASRSGGRGVETQYF.

The chain employs TRBV2 and TRBJ2-5; no clear D. The CDR3 contains 11 residues. V lost 5 bases and J 8 bases, leaving 9 bases between the germline ends. CDR1 is SNHLY and CDR2 is FYNNEI in the germline V gene. CDR3 region: CASSYTETQYF. The DNA for the CDR3 is TGTGCCAGCAGTTACACAGAAACCCAGTACTTC.

The chain joins TRBV6-6 to TRBJ2-7, with 7 bases that match TRBD2. The germline V gene has CDR1 MNHNY and CDR2 SVGAGI (reference sequence). The CDR3 length is 13 residues. Trimming at V came to 1 base and at J to 6 bases, leaving 3 bases not matched to a gene. This chain's CDR3 is CASSYLSGGEQYV. CDR3 DNA: TGTGCCAGCAGTTACTTGTCGGGAGGCGAGCAGTACGTC.

This clone was seen more than once but under ten times. The chain uses TRBV15 and TRBJ1-2, with 10 bases matching TRBD1. The CDR3 has 15 residues. Trimming took 5 bases from V and 4 from J; bases not matched to a gene: 7. Germline values: CDR1 LNHNV, CDR2 YYDKDF (reference sequence). This CDR3 is CATSFPGTGVYGYTF. The CDR3 DNA follows: TGTGCCACCAGCTTCCCCGGGACAGGGGTCTATGGCTACACCTTC.

This clone was seen once. The chain combines TRBV5-1 with TRBJ2-4; 10 positions agree with TRBD1. Germline CDR1 SGHRS, CDR2 YFSETQ. J was trimmed by 8 bases and V by 4 bases; bases with no gene match: 12. This CDR3 is 16 amino acids long. CDR3 DNA: TGCGCCAGCAGCGTCGGACAGGGGGGACGTTTGGACATTCAGTACTTC. This sequence encodes CASSVGQGGRLDIQYF. Looking up the rest from reference TRBV5-1 and TRBJ2-4 gives the full variable domain: KAGVTQTPRYLIKTRGQQVTLSCSPISGHRSVSWYQQTPGQGLQFLFEYFSETQRNKGNFPGRFSGRQFSNSRSEMNVSTLELGDSALYLCASSVGQGGRLDIQYFGAGTRLSVL.

This clone showed up just once. The CDR3 is CASSRGPGTGYEQYF. The CDR3 DNA is TGTGCCAGCAGCCGGGGGCCTGGGACCGGGTACGAGCAGTACTTC. The V gene is TRBV11-2, the J gene TRBJ2-7; D may correspond to TRBD1 or TRBD2 (6 bases each). This CDR3 has 15 residues. Per the germline V gene, CDR1 is SGHAT and CDR2 is FQNNGV. With 5 bases removed from V and 4 bases from J, the gap between germline ends came to 18 bases.

This chain joins TRBV28 and TRBJ1-5, with TRBD1 matching 10 bases. CDR1 is MDHEN, CDR2 SYDVKM, per germline. The CDR3 has 17 amino acids. The J segment lost 5 bases and the V segment lost 3 bases, leaving 10 bases of the junction unmatched. The DNA of the CDR3 is TGTGCCAGCAGTTTCGCCGGGACAGGGGCAAATCATCAGCCCCAGCATTTT. Translation gives CASSFAGTGANHQPQHF. Combining the CDR3 with reference TRBV28 and TRBJ1-5 gives the whole variable domain DVKVTQSSRYLVKRTGEKVFLECVQDMDHENMFWYRQDPGLGLRLIYFSYDVKMKEKGDIPEGYSVSREKKERFSLILESASTNQTSMYLCASSFAGTGANHQPQHFGDGTRLSIL.